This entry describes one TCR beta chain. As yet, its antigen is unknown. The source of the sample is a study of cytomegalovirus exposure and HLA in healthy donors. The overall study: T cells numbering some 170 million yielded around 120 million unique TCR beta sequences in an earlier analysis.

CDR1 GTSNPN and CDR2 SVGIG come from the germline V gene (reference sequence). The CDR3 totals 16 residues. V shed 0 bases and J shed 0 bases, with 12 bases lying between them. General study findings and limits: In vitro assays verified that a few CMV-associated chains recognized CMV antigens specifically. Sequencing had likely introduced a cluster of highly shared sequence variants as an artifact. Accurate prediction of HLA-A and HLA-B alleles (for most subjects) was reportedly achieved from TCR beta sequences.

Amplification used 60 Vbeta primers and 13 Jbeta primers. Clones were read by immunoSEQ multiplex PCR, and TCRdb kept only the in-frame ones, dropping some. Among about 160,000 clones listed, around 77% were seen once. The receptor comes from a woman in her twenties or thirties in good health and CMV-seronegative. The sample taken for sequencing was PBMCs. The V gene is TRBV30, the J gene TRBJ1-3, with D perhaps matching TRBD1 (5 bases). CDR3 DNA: TGTGCCTGGAGTGTAGGGCAGGGTATCTCTGGAAACACCATATATTTT. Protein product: CAWSVGQGISGNTIYF.